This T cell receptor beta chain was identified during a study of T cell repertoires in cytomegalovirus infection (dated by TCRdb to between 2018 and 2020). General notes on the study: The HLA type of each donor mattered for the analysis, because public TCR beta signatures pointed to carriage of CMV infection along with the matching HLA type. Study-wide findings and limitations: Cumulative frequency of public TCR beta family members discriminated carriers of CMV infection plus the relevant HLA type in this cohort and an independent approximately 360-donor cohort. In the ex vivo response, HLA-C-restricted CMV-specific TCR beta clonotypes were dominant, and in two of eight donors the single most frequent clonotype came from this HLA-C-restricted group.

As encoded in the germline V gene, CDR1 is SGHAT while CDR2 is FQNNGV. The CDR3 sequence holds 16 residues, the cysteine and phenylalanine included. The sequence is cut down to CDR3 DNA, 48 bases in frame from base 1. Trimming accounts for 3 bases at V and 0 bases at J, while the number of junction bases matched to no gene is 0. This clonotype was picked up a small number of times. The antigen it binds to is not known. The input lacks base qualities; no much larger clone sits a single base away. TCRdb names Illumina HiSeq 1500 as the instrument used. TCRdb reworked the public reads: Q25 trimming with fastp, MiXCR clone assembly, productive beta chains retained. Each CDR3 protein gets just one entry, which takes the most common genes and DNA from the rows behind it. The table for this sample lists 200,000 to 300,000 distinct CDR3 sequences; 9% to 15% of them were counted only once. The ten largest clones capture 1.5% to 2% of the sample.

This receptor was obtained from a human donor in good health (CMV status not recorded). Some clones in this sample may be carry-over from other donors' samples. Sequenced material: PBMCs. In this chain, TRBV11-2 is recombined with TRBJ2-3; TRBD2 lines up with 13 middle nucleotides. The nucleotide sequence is TGTGCCAGCAGCTTGACTAGCGGGAGGAGCACAGATACGCAGTATTTT. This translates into CASSLTSGRSTDTQYF.